The clone carrying this TCR beta chain showed up just once. This sample is part of a study of T cell responses to AZD1222 COVID-19 vaccine. Study as a whole: It was second doses at about 4 or about 12 weeks that were pooled.

Method: immunoSEQ multiplex PCR; TCRdb's copy keeps in-frame clones and lacks some. Among 150,000 to 200,000 clones, roughly 86% were seen once, and the ten largest hold more than 5.5%. This sample comprised peripheral blood, obtained on day 0 of AZD1222 vaccination. This clonotype was sampled from an adult in good health.

CDR3 residues: CASSYSMDGAGELFF. As DNA, the CDR3 is TGTGCCAGCAGTTACTCGATGGATGGGGCTGGGGAGCTGTTTTTT. The chain recombines TRBV6-2 or TRBV6-3 with TRBJ2-2; weak D call: TRBD1 (5 bases). Trimming stripped 0 bases from V and 8 bases from J, with 13 bases between. The CDR3 runs 15 residues. CDR1 is MNHEY, CDR2 SVGEGT, per germline.